This note documents a single TCR beta chain sequence. The data were obtained in a study of T cell changes during pregnancy in multiple sclerosis. With 4 bases removed from V and 8 bases from J, the gap between germline ends came to 17 bases. This CDR3 is built from 15 residues. Germline lookup yields CDR1 LNHDA and CDR2 SQIVND (reference sequence). The protocol was immunoSEQ multiplex PCR, while the TCRdb copy is restricted to in-frame clones and leaves out a portion. The repertoire holds approximately 60,000 clones, with roughly 94% as singletons. The TCR comes from a female donor with multiple sclerosis, enrolled in a pregnancy study. Specimen: CD8+ T cells from peripheral blood mononuclear cells, collected in the third trimester of pregnancy. This sequence joins TRBV19 and TRBJ1-4; no definite D call. CDR3 amino acids: CASSTPGEKKEKLFF. For the CDR3, the DNA is TGTGCCAGTAGTACCCCCGGGGAAAAAAAAGAAAAACTGTTTTTT.